The TCR beta chain under discussion was sequenced for a study of shared clonotypes between healthy human individuals. Assay used: immunoSEQ multiplex PCR; TCRdb lists only in-frame clones, some missing. This sample has about 470,000 clones; roughly 80% occur once, and the top ten carry roughly an eighth. In germline, CDR1 is LGHNA, CDR2 YNFKEQ. The CDR3 sequence is 14 residues long. V was shortened by 1 base and J by 3 bases, with 6 bases between the two germline ends. Sequencing was done on a sample of PBMCs. The sequence was collected from a woman aged 40 to 50 in good health. Some clones in this sample may be carry-over from other donors' samples. The V gene is TRBV4-2, the J gene TRBJ1-4, with D unclear. The CDR3, as DNA: TGTGCCAGCAGCCAAGTTCTACCTAATGAAAAACTGTTTTTT. Amino acid sequence: CASSQVLPNEKLFF.